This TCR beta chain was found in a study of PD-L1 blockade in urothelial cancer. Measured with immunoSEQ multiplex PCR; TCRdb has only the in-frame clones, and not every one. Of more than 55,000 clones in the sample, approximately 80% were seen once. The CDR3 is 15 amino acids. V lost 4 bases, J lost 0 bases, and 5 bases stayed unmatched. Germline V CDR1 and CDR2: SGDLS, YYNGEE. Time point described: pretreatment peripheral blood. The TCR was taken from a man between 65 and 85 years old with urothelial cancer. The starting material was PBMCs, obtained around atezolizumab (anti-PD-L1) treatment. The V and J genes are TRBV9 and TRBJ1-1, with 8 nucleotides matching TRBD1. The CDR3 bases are TGTGCCAGCAGCCCCCGACAGGGGATGAACACTGAAGCTTTCTTT. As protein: CASSPRQGMNTEAFF. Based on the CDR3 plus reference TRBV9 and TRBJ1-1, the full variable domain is DSGVTQTPKHLITATGQRVTLRCSPRSGDLSVYWYQQSLDQGLQFLIQYYNGEERAKGNILERFSAQQFPDLHSELNLSSLELGDSALYFCASSPRQGMNTEAFFGQGTRLTVV.